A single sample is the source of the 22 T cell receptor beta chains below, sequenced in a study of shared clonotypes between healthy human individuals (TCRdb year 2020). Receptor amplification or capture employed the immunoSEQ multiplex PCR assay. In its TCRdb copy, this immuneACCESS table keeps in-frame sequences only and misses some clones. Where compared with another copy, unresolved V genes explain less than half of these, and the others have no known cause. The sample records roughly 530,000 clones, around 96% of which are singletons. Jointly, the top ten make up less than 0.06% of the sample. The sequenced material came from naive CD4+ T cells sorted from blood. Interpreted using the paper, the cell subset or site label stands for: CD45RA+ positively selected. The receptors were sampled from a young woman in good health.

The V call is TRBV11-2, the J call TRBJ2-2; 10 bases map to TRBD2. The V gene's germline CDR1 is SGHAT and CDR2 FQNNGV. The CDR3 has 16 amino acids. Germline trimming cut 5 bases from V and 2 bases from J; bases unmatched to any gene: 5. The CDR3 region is CASSLLAGDNTGELFF. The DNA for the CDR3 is TGTGCCAGCAGCCTGCTAGCGGGAGATAACACCGGGGAGCTGTTTTTT.

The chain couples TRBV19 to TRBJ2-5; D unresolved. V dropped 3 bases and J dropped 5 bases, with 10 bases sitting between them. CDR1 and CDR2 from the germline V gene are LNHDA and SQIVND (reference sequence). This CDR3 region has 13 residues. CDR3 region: CASSILLTETQYF. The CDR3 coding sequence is TGTGCCAGTAGTATTTTGTTGACGGAGACCCAGTACTTC.

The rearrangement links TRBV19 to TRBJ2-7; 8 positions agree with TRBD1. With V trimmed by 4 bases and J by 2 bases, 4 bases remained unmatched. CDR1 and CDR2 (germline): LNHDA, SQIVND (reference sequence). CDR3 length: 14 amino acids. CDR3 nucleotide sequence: TGTGCCAGTAGTAGGTTGACAGGGGCCTACGAGCAGTACTTC. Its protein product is CASSRLTGAYEQYF.

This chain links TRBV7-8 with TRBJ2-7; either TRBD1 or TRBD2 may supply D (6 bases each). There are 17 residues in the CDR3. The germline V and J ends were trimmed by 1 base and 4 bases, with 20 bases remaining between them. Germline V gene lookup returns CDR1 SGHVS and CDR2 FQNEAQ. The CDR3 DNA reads TGTGCCAGCAGCTTAGAAGGGGGTGAGACTAGGAGGTACGAGCAGTACTTC. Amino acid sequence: CASSLEGGETRRYEQYF.

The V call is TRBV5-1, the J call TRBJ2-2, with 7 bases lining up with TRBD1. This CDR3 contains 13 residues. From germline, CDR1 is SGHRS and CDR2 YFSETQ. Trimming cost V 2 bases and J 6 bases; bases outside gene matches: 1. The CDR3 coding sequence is TGCGCCAGCAGCTTCGACAGGGCCGGGGAGCTGTTTTTT. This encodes CASSFDRAGELFF.

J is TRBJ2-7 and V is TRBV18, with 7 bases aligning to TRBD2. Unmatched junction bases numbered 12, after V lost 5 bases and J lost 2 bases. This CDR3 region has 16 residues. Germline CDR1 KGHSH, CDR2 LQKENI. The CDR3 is CASSTGDLAAAYEQYF. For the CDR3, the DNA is TGTGCCAGCTCAACTGGTGACCTAGCGGCTGCCTACGAGCAGTACTTC.

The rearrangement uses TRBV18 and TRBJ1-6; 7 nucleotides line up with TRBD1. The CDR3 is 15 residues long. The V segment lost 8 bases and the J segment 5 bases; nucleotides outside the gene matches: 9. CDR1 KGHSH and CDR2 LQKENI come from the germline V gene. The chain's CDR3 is CASRQGTSHNSPLHF. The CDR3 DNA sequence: TGTGCCAGCCGACAGGGAACGTCTCATAATTCACCCCTCCACTTT.

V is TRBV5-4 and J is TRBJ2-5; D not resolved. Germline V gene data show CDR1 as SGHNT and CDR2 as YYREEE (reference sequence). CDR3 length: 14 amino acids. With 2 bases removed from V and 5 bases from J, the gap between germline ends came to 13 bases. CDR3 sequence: CASSFYGVGETQYF. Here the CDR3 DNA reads TGTGCCAGCAGCTTTTATGGGGTTGGCGAGACCCAGTACTTC.

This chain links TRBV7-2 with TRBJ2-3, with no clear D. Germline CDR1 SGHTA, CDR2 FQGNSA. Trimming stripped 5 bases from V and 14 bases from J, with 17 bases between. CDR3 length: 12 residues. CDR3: CASSPPGPDLYF. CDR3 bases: TGTGCCAGCAGCCCCCCCGGCCCCGACTTGTATTTT.

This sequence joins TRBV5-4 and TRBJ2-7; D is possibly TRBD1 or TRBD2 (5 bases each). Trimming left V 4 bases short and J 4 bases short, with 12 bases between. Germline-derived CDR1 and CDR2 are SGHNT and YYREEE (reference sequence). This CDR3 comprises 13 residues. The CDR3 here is CASSQRDGYEQYF. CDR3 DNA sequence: TGTGCCAGCAGCCAAAGGGACGGTTACGAGCAGTACTTC.

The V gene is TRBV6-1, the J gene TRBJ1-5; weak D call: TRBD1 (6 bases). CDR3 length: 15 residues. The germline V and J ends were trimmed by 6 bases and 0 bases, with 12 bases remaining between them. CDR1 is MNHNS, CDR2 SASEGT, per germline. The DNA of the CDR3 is TGTGCCAGCAGACGGGACACTAATAGCAATCAGCCCCAGCATTTT. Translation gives CASRRDTNSNQPQHF.

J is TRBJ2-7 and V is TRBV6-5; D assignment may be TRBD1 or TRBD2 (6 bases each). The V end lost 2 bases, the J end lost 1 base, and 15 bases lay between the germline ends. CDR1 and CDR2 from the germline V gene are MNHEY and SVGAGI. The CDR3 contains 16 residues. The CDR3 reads CASSYSGRGLSYEQYF. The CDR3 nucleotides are TGTGCCAGCAGTTACAGTGGTCGGGGGCTTTCCTACGAGCAGTACTTC.

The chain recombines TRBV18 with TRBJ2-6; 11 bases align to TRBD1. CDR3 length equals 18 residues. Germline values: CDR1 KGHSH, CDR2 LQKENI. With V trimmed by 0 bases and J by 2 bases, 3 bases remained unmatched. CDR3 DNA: TGTGCCAGCTCACCACCGGGACAGGGGGTAACTGGGGCCAACGTCCTGACTTTC. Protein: CASSPPGQGVTGANVLTF.

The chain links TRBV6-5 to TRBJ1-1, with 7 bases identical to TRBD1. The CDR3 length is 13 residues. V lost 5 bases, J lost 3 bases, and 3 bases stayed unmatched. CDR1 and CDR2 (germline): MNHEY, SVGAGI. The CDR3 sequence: CASSRGTDTEAFF. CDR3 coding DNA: TGTGCCAGCAGTCGAGGGACAGACACTGAAGCTTTCTTT.

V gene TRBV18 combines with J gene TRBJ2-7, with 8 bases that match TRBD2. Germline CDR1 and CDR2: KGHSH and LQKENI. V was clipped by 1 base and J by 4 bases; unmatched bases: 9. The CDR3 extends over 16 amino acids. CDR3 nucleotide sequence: TGTGCCAGCTCACCACGGATACTAGCGGATAGTTACGAGCAGTACTTC. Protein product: CASSPRILADSYEQYF.

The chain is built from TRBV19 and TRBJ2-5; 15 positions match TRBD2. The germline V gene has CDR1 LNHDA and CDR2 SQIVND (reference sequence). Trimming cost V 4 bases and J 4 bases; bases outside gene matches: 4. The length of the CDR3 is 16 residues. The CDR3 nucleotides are TGTGCCAGTAGTAAAGGACTAGCGGGAGGGCCAGAGACCCAGTACTTC. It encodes CASSKGLAGGPETQYF.

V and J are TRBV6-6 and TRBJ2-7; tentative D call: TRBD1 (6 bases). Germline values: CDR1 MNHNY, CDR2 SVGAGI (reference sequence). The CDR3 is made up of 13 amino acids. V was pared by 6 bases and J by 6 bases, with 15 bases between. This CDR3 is CASSHSAGVEQYF. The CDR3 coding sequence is TGTGCCAGCAGCCACTCCGCAGGGGTCGAGCAGTACTTC.

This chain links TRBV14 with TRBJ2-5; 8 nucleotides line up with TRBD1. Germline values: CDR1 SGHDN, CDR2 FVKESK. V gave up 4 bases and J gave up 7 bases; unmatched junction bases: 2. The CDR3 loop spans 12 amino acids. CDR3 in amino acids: CASSRTGLTQYF. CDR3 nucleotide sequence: TGTGCCAGCAGCCGGACAGGGTTGACCCAGTACTTC.

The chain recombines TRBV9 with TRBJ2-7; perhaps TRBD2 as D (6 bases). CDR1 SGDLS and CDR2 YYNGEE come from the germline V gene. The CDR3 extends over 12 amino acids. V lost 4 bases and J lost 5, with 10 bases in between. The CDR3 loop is CASSTRGDEQYF. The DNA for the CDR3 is TGTGCCAGCAGCACCCGCGGGGACGAGCAGTACTTC.

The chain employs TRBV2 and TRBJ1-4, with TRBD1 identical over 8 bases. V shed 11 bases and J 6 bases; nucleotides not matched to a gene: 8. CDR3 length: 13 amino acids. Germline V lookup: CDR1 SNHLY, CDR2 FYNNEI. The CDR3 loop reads CAGQQGVDEKLFF. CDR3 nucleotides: TGTGCCGGACAACAGGGGGTCGATGAAAAACTGTTTTTT. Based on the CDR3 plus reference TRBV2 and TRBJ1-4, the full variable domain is EPEVTQTPSHQVTQMGQEVILRCVPISNHLYFYWYRQILGQKVEFLVSFYNNEISEKSEIFDDQFSVERPDGSNFTLKIRSTKLEDSAMYFCAGQQGVDEKLFFGSGTQLSVL.

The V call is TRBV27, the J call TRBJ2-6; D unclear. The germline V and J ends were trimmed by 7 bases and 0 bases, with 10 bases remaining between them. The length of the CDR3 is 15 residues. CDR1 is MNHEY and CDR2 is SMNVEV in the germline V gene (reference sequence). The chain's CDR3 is CASKGSASGANVLTF. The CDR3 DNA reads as TGTGCCAGCAAAGGGTCGGCCTCTGGGGCCAACGTCCTGACTTTC.

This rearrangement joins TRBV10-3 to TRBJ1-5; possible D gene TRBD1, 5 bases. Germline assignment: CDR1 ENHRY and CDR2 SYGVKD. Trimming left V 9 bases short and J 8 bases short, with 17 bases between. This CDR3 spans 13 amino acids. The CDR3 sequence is CAMAGGSTEPQHF. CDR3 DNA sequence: TGTGCCATGGCTGGGGGGAGTACGGAGCCCCAGCATTTT.